This T cell receptor beta chain was retrieved from a study of radiation and T cells in renal cell carcinoma. Time point meaning: blood 4 weeks post-SBRT, at nephrectomy. The sample's treatment: 15 Gy SBRT to primary tumor, nephrectomy 4 weeks later. Nephrectomy followed 15 Gy stereotactic body radiation by 4 weeks. After SBRT, blood was collected at 2 and 4 weeks, plus baseline. V lost 6 bases and J lost 5; bases outside the gene matches: 7. The CDR3 is made up of 14 amino acids. Germline assignment: CDR1 MNHEY and CDR2 SVGAGI. Sequencing used immunoSEQ multiplex PCR; TCRdb keeps in-frame clones, though not all of them. The sample lists 130,000 to 150,000 clones; around 88% were seen once. On this clone: As yet, its antigen is unknown.

Whole-study findings and limits: In blood, top tumor clones expanded by 2 weeks, shrinking by 4. No pretreatment tumor biopsies were available for baseline clonotypes.

The V call is TRBV6-5, the J call TRBJ1-5; TRBD1 matches at 7 bases. Sequenced here: blood, sampled from a patient whose treatment included radiotherapy and nephrectomy. This clonotype was sampled from a woman between 50 and 59 years old with renal cell carcinoma. CDR3 sequence (DNA): TGTGCCAGCAGACAGGCCGGGACAGATCAGCCCCAGCATTTT. Amino acid sequence: CASRQAGTDQPQHF.